The entry below describes one T cell receptor (beta chain). Original data processing: Reference gene primer amplification in the assay estimated nucleated cell counts. Some clones are missing from TCRdb's copy, which holds only in-frame ones; the method was immunoSEQ multiplex PCR. V and J calls and clone size are as listed in that table; D and trimming were resolved from the DNA. The top ten clones hold 2.5% to 3% of a sample with some 350,000 clones, about 86% of them seen once. This specimen belongs to a study of blood T cell repertoires in COVID-19. Overall study: Researchers got acute and convalescent COVID-19 samples from the United States, Italy and Spain. PBMCs, B-cell-depleted T cells, or T cells were the source of the cDNA or gDNA that made up the material.

Looked up from germline, CDR1 is MNHEY and CDR2 is SVGAGI. Trimming left V 0 bases short and J 0 bases short, with 9 bases between. This CDR3 comprises 16 residues. This chain connects TRBV6-5 to TRBJ1-3; unclear D gene. Sequenced material: peripheral blood. This TCR was recovered from a man aged 30-40 years with active or convalescent COVID-19. The DNA of the CDR3 is TGTGCCAGCAGTTACTCGAACCGAGCCTCTGGAAACACCATATATTTT. Encoded protein: CASSYSNRASGNTIYF.